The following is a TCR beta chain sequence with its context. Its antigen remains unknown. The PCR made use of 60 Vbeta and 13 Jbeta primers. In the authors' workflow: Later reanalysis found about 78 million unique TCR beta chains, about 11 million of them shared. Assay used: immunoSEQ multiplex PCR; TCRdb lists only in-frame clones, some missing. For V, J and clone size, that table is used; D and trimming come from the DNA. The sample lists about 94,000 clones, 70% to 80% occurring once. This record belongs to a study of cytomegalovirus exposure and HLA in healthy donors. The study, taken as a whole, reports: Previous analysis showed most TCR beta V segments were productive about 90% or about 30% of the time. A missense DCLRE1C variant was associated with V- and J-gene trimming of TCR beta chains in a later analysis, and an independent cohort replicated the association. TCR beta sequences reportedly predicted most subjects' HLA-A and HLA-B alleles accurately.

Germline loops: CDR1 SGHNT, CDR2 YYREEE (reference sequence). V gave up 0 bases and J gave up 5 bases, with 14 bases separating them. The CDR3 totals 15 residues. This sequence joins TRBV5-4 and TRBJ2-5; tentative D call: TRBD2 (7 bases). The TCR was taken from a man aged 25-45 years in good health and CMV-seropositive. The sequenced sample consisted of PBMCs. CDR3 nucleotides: TGTGCCAGCAGCTTGGCCGCGGGGGCGCGGGAGACCCAGTACTTC. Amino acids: CASSLAAGARETQYF.